This TCR beta chain was profiled in a study of cytomegalovirus exposure and HLA in healthy donors. The PCR made use of 60 Vbeta and 13 Jbeta primers. Sequenced by immunoSEQ multiplex PCR; TCRdb stores in-frame clones only, minus some. The sample gives 59,000 or so clones, 65% to 75% of which show up once; 6.8% is in the top ten. The CDR3 has 14 amino acids. Germline values: CDR1 MNHEY, CDR2 SVGAGI. Trimming at V came to 6 bases and at J to 2 bases, leaving 6 bases not matched to a gene. This clone came up a few times. Material: PBMCs. This chain links TRBV6-5 with TRBJ1-2, with TRBD1 matching over 7 bases. The sequence derives from a man aged 30 to 45 in good health and CMV-seropositive. The CDR3, as DNA: TGTGCCAGCAGGCAGGGACAGAACAACTATGGCTACACCTTC. Protein sequence: CASRQGQNNYGYTF.